The 5 T cell receptor beta chains below come from one sample, sequenced in a study of T cell responses to AZD1222 COVID-19 vaccine (dated by TCRdb to 2020 to 2023). The time point label of this sample denotes: baseline before first vaccination. The protocol used for the library was the immunoSEQ multiplex PCR assay. As stored in TCRdb, this immuneACCESS dataset retains in-frame rearrangements with V and J assigned. A fraction of the clones does not appear; measured against another copy, unresolved V genes explain less than half of the discrepancy, and the remainder lacks a known reason. This sample gives 84,000 or so clones in total; 80% to 90% of them show up just once. The ten top clones hold 7.9% of the sample. This specimen was peripheral blood, taken on day 0 of AZD1222 vaccination. These receptors were collected from an adult in good health.

The chain links TRBV27 to TRBJ2-1; TRBD2 matches at 14 bases. V was pared by 5 bases and J by 9 bases, with 15 bases of the junction left unmatched. CDR1 is MNHEY and CDR2 is SMNVEV in the germline V gene (reference sequence). The CDR3 consists of 18 residues. CDR3 bases: TGTGCCAGCAGTGAACCTACCCTGACTAGCGGGAGGGACACTGAGCAGTTCTTC. This sequence encodes CASSEPTLTSGRDTEQFF.

The V call is TRBV7-3, the J call TRBJ2-7; D uncertain. With 4 bases removed from V and 9 bases from J, the gap between germline ends came to 19 bases. The V gene's germline CDR1 is SGHTA and CDR2 FQGTGA. This CDR3 region has 14 residues. Here the CDR3 reads CASSSSGYSAMQYF. For the CDR3, the DNA is TGTGCCAGCAGCTCCTCCGGGTACTCGGCGATGCAGTACTTC.

This sequence joins TRBV28 and TRBJ2-3; the D gene could be TRBD1 or TRBD2 (5 bases each). The CDR3 has 17 amino acids. V was pared by 2 bases and J by 6 bases, with 21 bases between. Germline V gene sequence: CDR1 MDHEN, CDR2 SYDVKM. The CDR3 loop is CASSLRWTFQGVDTQYF. For the CDR3, the DNA is TGTGCCAGCAGTTTAAGGTGGACTTTCCAGGGCGTTGATACGCAGTATTTT.

The V and J genes are TRBV5-1 and TRBJ1-2; a possible D gene is TRBD1 (6 bases). The germline CDR1 and CDR2 sequences are SGHRS and YFSETQ. V was clipped by 3 bases and J by 4 bases, with 13 bases between them. The CDR3 is 14 residues long. The CDR3 coding sequence is TGCGCCAGCAGCTACGAACAGGGCTCCTATGGCTACACCTTC. It yields the protein CASSYEQGSYGYTF.

The rearrangement joins TRBV6-2 or TRBV6-3 to TRBJ1-6; D might be TRBD1 (6 bases). Trimming pared 2 bases from V and 10 bases from J, leaving 12 bases between. Germline CDR1 is MNHEY and CDR2 is SVGEGT. There are 14 residues in the CDR3. CDR3 in DNA: TGTGCCAGCAGTTACAGCAGGGGAGGATCACCCCTCCACTTT. Translated, it gives CASSYSRGGSPLHF.